This TCR beta chain is from a study of T cells in women clearing cervical HPV infection. Study context: HLA type stays a possible confounder, typing being limited.

Dot-blot hybridization genotyped cervical HPV amplified with MY09/MY11 PCR. Sequenced by immunoSEQ multiplex PCR; TCRdb stores in-frame clones only, minus some. Recorded here are just under 35,000 clones; the top ten clones represent roughly 1.6%. The specimen was blood buffy coat. The clonotype originates from a woman between 18 and 70 years old with a cervical HPV16 infection that either progressed to CIN3+ or cleared (not recorded which).

The CDR3 sequence is CASSQGQGHLEQYF. The DNA read from the CDR3 is TGTGCCAGCAGCCAGGGACAGGGTCATCTCGAG. The chain carries TRBV7-9 and TRBJ2-7; TRBD1 aligns across 9 bases. The read terminates 3 residues before the CDR3 end, so the remaining end is supplied by the germline J gene. CDR1 is SEHNR and CDR2 is FQNEAQ in the germline V gene (reference sequence). The ends lost 5 bases at V and 6 bases at J; junction bases unmatched: 8. This CDR3 is 14 amino acids long.